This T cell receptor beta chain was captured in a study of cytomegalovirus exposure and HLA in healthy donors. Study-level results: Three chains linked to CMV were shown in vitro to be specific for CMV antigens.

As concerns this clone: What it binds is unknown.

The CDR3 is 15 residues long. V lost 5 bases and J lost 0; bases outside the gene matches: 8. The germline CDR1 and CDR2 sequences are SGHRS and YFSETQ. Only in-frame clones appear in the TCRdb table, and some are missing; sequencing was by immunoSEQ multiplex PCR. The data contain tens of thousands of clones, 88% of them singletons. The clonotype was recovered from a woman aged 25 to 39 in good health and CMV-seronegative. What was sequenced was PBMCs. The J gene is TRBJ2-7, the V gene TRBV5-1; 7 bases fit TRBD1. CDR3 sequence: CASRGKQGHSYEQYF. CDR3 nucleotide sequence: TGCGCCAGCAGGGGGAAACAGGGGCACTCCTACGAGCAGTACTTC. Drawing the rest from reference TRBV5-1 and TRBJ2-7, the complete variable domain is KAGVTQTPRYLIKTRGQQVTLSCSPISGHRSVSWYQQTPGQGLQFLFEYFSETQRNKGNFPGRFSGRQFSNSRSEMNVSTLELGDSALYLCASRGKQGHSYEQYFGPGTRLTVT.